Presented here are 18 T cell receptor beta chains from one specimen sequenced in a study of blood T cell repertoires in COVID-19. Assay used: immunoSEQ multiplex PCR; TCRdb lists only in-frame clones, some missing. The table includes hundreds of thousands of clones, 75% to 90% detected once. Material for sequencing was peripheral blood. The source is a man aged 40-55 years with acute or convalescent COVID-19.

This chain uses TRBV3-1 (or the pseudogene TRBV3-2) with TRBJ2-5, with 9 bases fitting TRBD1. Germline V gives CDR1 LGHDT, CDR2 YNNKEL (reference sequence). The CDR3 is made up of 15 amino acids. V trimming: 1 base; J trimming: 3 bases; junction bases outside the gene matches: 3. The CDR3 loop reads CASSQGDRDEETQYF. The CDR3 DNA sequence: TGTGCCAGCAGCCAAGGGGACAGGGATGAAGAGACCCAGTACTTC.

The V and J genes are TRBV12-3 or TRBV12-4 and TRBJ1-2; D is uncertain. The CDR3 contains 13 residues. The ends were cut back, 5 bases at V and 4 bases at J, with 11 bases in the middle. CDR3 sequence (DNA): TGTGCCAGCAGTATCACGCCTACCTATGGCTACACCTTC. This gives the protein CASSITPTYGYTF.

The J gene is TRBJ1-3, the V gene TRBV7-9; a possible D gene is TRBD1 (6 bases). The ends were cut back, 5 bases at V and 0 bases at J, with 11 bases in the middle. Germline V CDR1 and CDR2: SEHNR, FQNEAQ (reference sequence). The CDR3 runs to 15 residues. The CDR3 here is CASSPRQASGNTIYF. CDR3 DNA: TGTGCCAGCAGCCCCCGACAGGCCTCTGGAAACACCATATATTTT.

The V call is TRBV7-2, the J call TRBJ2-1, with 9 bases lining up with TRBD2. This CDR3 region has 17 residues. Germline V gives CDR1 SGHTA, CDR2 FQGNSA. J lost 0 bases, V lost 3 bases, and 6 bases had no gene match. The CDR3 DNA reads TGTGCCAGCAGCTTGACGGTTAGCGGGAGCTCCTACAATGAGCAGTTCTTC. It is translated as CASSLTVSGSSYNEQFF.

In this sample, this clone turned up once. This chain connects TRBV20-1 to TRBJ1-2; perhaps TRBD1 as D (5 bases). The CDR3 runs to 15 residues. V lost 3 bases and J 4 bases, leaving 18 bases between the germline ends. The V gene's germline CDR1 is DFQATT and CDR2 SNEGSKA (reference sequence). CDR3 nucleotide sequence: TGCAGTGCTAGTTGGGGTATGGAGGGACCCTATGGCTACACCTTC. Protein: CSASWGMEGPYGYTF.

CDR3 sequence reads: CASSLSGTGNTEAFF. The CDR3 nucleotides are TGTGCCAGTAGTTTATCCGGGACAGGGAACACTGAAGCTTTCTTT. The rearrangement joins TRBV19 to TRBJ1-1; 8 bases fit TRBD1. Germline loops: CDR1 LNHDA, CDR2 SQIVND (reference sequence). V shed 5 bases, J shed 1 base, and the junction held 6 bases outside the gene matches. This CDR3 comprises 15 residues.

The CDR3 sequence: CASSQDSYNQPQHF. The CDR3 bases are TGTGCCAGTAGCCAGGACAGTTACAATCAGCCCCAGCATTTT. The chain uses TRBV19 and TRBJ1-5, with TRBD1 as a possible D gene (6 bases). Germline lookup yields CDR1 LNHDA and CDR2 SQIVND (reference sequence). The CDR3 has 14 amino acids. Deletions cut 6 bases from V and 3 bases from J, with 12 bases between.

V and J are TRBV11-2 and TRBJ1-3; D is uncertain. V lost 1 base and J 4 bases, leaving 5 bases between the germline ends. The CDR3 totals 13 residues. CDR1 and CDR2 (germline): SGHAT, FQNNGV. Here the CDR3 DNA reads TGTGCCAGCAGCTTAGGGCAGGGAAACACCATATATTTT. It specifies CASSLGQGNTIYF.

V is TRBV5-1 and J is TRBJ2-7; D is unclear. This CDR3 spans 15 amino acids. Germline CDR1 reads SGHRS; CDR2 reads YFSETQ. V gave up 0 bases and J gave up 0 bases, with 10 bases separating them. The chain's CDR3 is CASSLGGLNSYEQYF. The CDR3 bases are TGCGCCAGCAGCTTGGGAGGTTTAAACTCCTACGAGCAGTACTTC.

The chain uses TRBV27 and TRBJ2-3; 10 nucleotides align to TRBD2. Germline lookup yields CDR1 MNHEY and CDR2 SMNVEV (reference sequence). With V trimmed by 4 bases and J by 2 bases, 3 bases remained unmatched. This CDR3 spans 15 amino acids. The CDR3 sequence: CASSSGLAATDTQYF. The CDR3 nucleotides are TGTGCCAGCAGTTCAGGACTAGCGGCCACAGATACGCAGTATTTT.

The chain joins TRBV5-1 to TRBJ1-4; D uncertain. V dropped 0 bases and J dropped 5 bases, with 14 bases sitting between them. This CDR3 is built from 16 residues. Germline V gene data show CDR1 as SGHRS and CDR2 as YFSETQ. CDR3 region: CASSLGIGRYNEKLFF. The DNA for the CDR3 is TGCGCCAGCAGCTTGGGAATAGGCAGGTACAATGAAAAACTGTTTTTT.

The chain combines TRBV27 with TRBJ2-1; a possible D gene is TRBD2 (6 bases). CDR3 length: 14 residues. Germline V gene data show CDR1 as MNHEY and CDR2 as SMNVEV (reference sequence). Trimming stripped 2 bases from V and 7 bases from J, with 12 bases between. This CDR3 reads CASSLGGADNEQFF. As DNA, the CDR3 is TGTGCCAGCAGTTTAGGAGGGGCAGATAATGAGCAGTTCTTC.

This clone was observed a few times. The chain joins TRBV5-1 to TRBJ1-2; unclear D gene. V lost 4 bases and J 3 bases, leaving 10 bases between the germline ends. The CDR3 loop spans 13 amino acids. Germline CDR1 and CDR2: SGHRS and YFSETQ. In nucleotides, the CDR3 is TGCGCCAGCAGCCTGGAGATAGACTATGGCTACACCTTC. Its translation is CASSLEIDYGYTF.

The chain uses TRBV2 and TRBJ2-3; 7 bases line up with TRBD1. V gave up 10 bases and J gave up 0 bases; unmatched junction bases: 7. From germline, CDR1 is SNHLY and CDR2 FYNNEI. CDR3 length equals 14 residues. CDR3 nucleotides: TGTGCCAACCGCAGACAGGGAAGCACAGATACGCAGTATTTT. Encoded protein: CANRRQGSTDTQYF.

This clone has only one observation. This sequence joins TRBV9 and TRBJ1-4; D gene ambiguous. Trimming took 0 bases from V and 5 from J, leaving 11 bases between them. Germline V gives CDR1 SGDLS, CDR2 YYNGEE. This CDR3 region has 15 residues. The CDR3 loop is CASSVGDINNEKLFF. The CDR3 region has the DNA TGTGCCAGCAGCGTAGGAGACATTAACAATGAAAAACTGTTTTTT. The full variable domain, its missing parts supplied by reference TRBV9 and TRBJ1-4, is DSGVTQTPKHLITATGQRVTLRCSPRSGDLSVYWYQQSLDQGLQFLIQYYNGEERAKGNILERFSAQQFPDLHSELNLSSLELGDSALYFCASSVGDINNEKLFFGSGTQLSVL.

This chain links TRBV18 with TRBJ1-1; D is possibly TRBD1 (5 bases). The V end was cut by 1 base, the J end by 11 bases, with 17 bases between. The CDR3 length is 14 residues. Germline V gene lookup returns CDR1 KGHSH and CDR2 LQKENI. CDR3 coding DNA: TGTGCCAGCTCACCACTGGGCGGGGCGAAGAGGGCTTTCTTT. Translating gives CASSPLGGAKRAFF.

The chain recombines TRBV27 with TRBJ2-1, with 11 bases identical to TRBD2. Unmatched junction bases numbered 9, after V lost 1 base and J lost 7 bases. This CDR3 is 17 amino acids long. In germline, CDR1 is MNHEY, CDR2 SMNVEV (reference sequence). The CDR3 sequence: CASSLLGTSGGENEQFF. CDR3 sequence (DNA): TGTGCCAGCAGTTTATTAGGGACTAGCGGAGGGGAGAATGAGCAGTTCTTC.

This clone was observed once. The CDR3 nucleotides read TGCGCCAGCAGTCAATTCGGCCAACAGGGGATAGAGTATGGCTACACCTTC. Protein: CASSQFGQQGIEYGYTF. The chain employs TRBV23-1 and TRBJ1-2; 7 nucleotides align to TRBD1. TRBV23-1 is reported as an ORF; its role is uncertain. Trimming at V came to 1 base and at J to 5 bases, leaving 13 bases not matched to a gene. CDR3 length equals 17 residues.